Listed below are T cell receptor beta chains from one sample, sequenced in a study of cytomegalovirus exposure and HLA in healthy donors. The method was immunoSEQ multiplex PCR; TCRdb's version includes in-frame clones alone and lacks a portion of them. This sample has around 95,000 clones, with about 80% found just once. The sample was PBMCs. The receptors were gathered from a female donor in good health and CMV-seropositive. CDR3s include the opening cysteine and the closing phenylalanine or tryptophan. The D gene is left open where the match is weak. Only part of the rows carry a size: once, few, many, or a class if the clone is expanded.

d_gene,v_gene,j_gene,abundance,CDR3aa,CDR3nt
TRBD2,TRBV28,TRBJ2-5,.,CASSPAGEETQYF,TGTGCCAGCAGTCCAGCGGGAGAAGAGACCCAGTACTTC
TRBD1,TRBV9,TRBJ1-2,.,CASSVVTGALVYGYTF,TGTGCCAGCAGCGTTGTTACAGGGGCCCTCGTCTATGGCTACACCTTC
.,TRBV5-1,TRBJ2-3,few,CASSPPTGTSTDTQYF,TGCGCCAGCAGCCCTCCGACAGGAACTAGCACAGATACGCAGTATTTT
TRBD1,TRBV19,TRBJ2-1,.,CASSRTGTNEQFF,TGTGCCAGTAGTCGGACAGGCACAAATGAGCAGTTCTTC
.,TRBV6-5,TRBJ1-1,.,CASSVGQINTEAFF,TGTGCCAGCAGCGTGGGGCAGATCAACACTGAAGCTTTCTTT
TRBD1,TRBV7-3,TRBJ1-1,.,CASSPGTVNTEAFF,TGTGCCAGCAGCCCTGGGACAGTCAACACTGAAGCTTTCTTT
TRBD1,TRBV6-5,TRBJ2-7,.,CASSPWTGGAYEQYF,TGTGCCAGCAGTCCCTGGACAGGTGGGGCCTACGAGCAGTACTTC
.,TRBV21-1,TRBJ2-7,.,CASSKRGGLRGDYEQYF,TGTGCCAGCAGCAAAAGAGGGGGCTTGCGGGGAGACTACGAGCAGTACTTC
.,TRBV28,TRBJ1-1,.,CASSPPGDIGLAFF,TGTGCCAGCAGCCCCCCCGGGGACATCGGTTTAGCTTTCTTT
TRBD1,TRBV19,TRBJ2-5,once,CASSIGGQGSSGGETQYF,TGTGCCAGTAGTATCGGAGGACAGGGGTCTAGCGGTGGAGAGACCCAGTACTTC
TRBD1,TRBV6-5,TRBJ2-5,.,CASRAGTVGTQYF,TGTGCCAGCAGGGCCGGGACAGTAGGGACCCAGTACTTC
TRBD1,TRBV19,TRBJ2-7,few,CATAGTGMYEQYF,TGTGCCACGGCCGGGACAGGGATGTACGAGCAGTACTTC
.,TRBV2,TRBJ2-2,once,CASSYPSGTGELFF,TGTGCCAGCTCATATCCTAGTGGCACCGGGGAGCTGTTTTTT
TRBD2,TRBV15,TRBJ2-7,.,CATSRTSGSNEQYF,TGTGCCACCAGCAGGACTAGCGGGAGTAATGAGCAGTACTTC
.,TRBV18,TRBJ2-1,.,CASSPSVDSGRLSYNEQFF,TGTGCCAGCTCACCAAGTGTCGATAGCGGACGTCTCTCCTACAATGAGCAGTTCTTC
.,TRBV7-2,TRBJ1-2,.,CASSLDGGGVSYGYTF,TGTGCCAGCAGCTTAGATGGCGGGGGGGTGAGCTATGGCTACACCTTC
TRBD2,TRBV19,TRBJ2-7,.,CASTASGYNYEQYF,TGTGCCAGTACCGCTAGCGGGTATAACTACGAGCAGTACTTC
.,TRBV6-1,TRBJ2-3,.,CASSGDTDTQYF,TGTGCCAGCAGTGGAGACACAGATACGCAGTATTTT
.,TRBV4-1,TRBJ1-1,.,CASSKTGNTEAFF,TGCGCCAGCAGCAAGACAGGGAACACTGAAGCTTTCTTT
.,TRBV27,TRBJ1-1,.,CASSLSAPRGPEAFF,TGTGCCAGCAGTCTGAGCGCCCCTAGGGGCCCTGAAGCTTTCTTT
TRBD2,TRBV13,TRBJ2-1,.,CASSPLGTSGSGEQFF,TGTGCCAGCAGCCCTCTAGGGACTAGCGGGAGTGGTGAGCAGTTCTTC
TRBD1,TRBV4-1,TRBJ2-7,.,CASSQVRQGNSYEQYF,TGCGCCAGCAGCCAAGTCCGACAGGGAAACTCCTACGAGCAGTACTTC
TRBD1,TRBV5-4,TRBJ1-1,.,CASSPRQGWTEAFF,TGTGCCAGCAGCCCCCGACAGGGTTGGACTGAAGCTTTCTTT
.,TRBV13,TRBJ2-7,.,CASSLGGASGAYYEQYF,TGTGCCAGCAGCTTAGGTGGGGCGTCAGGGGCTTACTACGAGCAGTACTTC
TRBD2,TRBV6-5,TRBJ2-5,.,CASSTGGEETQYF,TGTGCCAGCAGTACGGGGGGTGAGGAGACCCAGTACTTC
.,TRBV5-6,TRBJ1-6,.,CASSLELSYNSPLHF,TGTGCCAGCAGCTTGGAGCTGAGTTATAATTCACCCCTCCACTTT
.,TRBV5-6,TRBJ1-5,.,CASSFGRVGNQPQHF,TGTGCCAGCAGCTTCGGCAGGGTCGGTAATCAGCCCCAGCATTTT
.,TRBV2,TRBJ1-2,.,CASSVSTAYGYTF,TGTGCCAGCAGTGTATCGACTGCTTATGGCTACACCTTC
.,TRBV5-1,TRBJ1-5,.,CASSLTGKSNQPQHF,TGCGCCAGCAGCTTGACAGGGAAGAGCAATCAGCCCCAGCATTTT
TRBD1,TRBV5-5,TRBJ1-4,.,CASSSSPGQGPNEKLFF,TGTGCCAGCAGCTCGTCGCCGGGACAGGGACCGAATGAAAAACTGTTTTTT
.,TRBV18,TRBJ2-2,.,CASSRAVSSGELFF,TGTGCCAGCTCACGGGCCGTCTCTTCCGGGGAGCTGTTTTTT
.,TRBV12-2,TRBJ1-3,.,CASRLAQMTGKGGNTIYF,TGTGCAAGTCGCTTAGCACAGATGACCGGAAAAGGAGGAAACACCATATATTTT
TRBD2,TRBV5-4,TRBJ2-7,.,CASSWGLAGAGYEQYF,TGTGCCAGCAGCTGGGGACTAGCGGGAGCCGGCTACGAGCAGTACTTC
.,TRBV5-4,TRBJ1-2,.,CASSLSGGAYGYTF,TGTGCCAGCAGCTTGTCGGGGGGCGCCTATGGCTACACCTTC
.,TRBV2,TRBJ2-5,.,CASSEGGHDSETQYF,TGTGCCAGCAGTGAAGGGGGACATGACTCGGAGACCCAGTACTTC
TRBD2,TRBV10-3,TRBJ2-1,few,CAISELWSGGVNEQFF,TGTGCCATCAGTGAGCTTTGGAGCGGGGGGGTCAATGAGCAGTTCTTC